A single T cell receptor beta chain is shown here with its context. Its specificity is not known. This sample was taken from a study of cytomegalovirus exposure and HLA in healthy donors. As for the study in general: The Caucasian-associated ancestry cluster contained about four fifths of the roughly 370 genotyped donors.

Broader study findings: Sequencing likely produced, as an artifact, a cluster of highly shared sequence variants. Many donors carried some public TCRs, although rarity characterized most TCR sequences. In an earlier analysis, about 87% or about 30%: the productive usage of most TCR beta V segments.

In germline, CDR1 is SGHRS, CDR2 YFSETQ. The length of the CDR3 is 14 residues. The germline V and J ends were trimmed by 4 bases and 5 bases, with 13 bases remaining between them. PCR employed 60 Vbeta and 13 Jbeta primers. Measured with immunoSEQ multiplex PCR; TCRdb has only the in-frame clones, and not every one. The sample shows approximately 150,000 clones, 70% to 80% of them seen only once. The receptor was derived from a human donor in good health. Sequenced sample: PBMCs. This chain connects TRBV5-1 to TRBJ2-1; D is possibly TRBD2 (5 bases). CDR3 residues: CASSRVGSDNEQFF. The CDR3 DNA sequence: TGCGCCAGCAGCCGCGTGGGTAGCGACAATGAGCAGTTCTTC.